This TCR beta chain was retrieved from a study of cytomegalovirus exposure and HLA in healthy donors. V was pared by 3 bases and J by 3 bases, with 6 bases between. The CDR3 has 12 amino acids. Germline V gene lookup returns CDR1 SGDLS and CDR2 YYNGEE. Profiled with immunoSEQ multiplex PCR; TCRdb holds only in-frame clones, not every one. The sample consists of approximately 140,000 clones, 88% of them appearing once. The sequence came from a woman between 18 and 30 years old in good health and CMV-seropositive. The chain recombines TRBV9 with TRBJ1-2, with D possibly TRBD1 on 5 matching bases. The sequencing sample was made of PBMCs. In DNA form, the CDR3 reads TGTGCCAGCAGCGACAGGTACTATGGCTACACCTTC. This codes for CASSDRYYGYTF. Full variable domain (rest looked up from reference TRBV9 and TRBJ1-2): DSGVTQTPKHLITATGQRVTLRCSPRSGDLSVYWYQQSLDQGLQFLIQYYNGEERAKGNILERFSAQQFPDLHSELNLSSLELGDSALYFCASSDRYYGYTFGSGTRLTVV.